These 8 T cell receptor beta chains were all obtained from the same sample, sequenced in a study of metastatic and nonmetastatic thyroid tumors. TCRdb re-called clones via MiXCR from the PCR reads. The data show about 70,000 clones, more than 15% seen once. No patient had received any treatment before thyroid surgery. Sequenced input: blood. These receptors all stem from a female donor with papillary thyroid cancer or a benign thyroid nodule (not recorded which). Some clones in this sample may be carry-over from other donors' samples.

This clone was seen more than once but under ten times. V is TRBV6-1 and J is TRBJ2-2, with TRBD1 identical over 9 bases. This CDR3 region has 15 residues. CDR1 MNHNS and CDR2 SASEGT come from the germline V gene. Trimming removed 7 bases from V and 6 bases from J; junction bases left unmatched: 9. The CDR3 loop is CASNNHRGRPGELFF. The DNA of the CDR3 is TGTGCCAGCAATAATCACAGGGGGCGCCCCGGGGAGCTGTTTTTT.

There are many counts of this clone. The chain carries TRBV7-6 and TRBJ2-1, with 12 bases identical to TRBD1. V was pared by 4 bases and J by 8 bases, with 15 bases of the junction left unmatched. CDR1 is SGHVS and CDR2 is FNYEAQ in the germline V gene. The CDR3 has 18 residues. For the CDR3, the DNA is TGTGCCAGCAGCTCCACTACCCTCCGGGACAGGGGGCTTGATGAGCAGTTCTTC. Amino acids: CASSSTTLRDRGLDEQFF.

The CDR3 sequence is CASSFQGPRGELFF. CDR3 DNA sequence: TGTGCCAGCAGTTTCCAGGGACCACGCGGGGAGCTGTTTTTT. This chain links TRBV27 with TRBJ2-2; either TRBD1 or TRBD2 may fit D (5 bases each). CDR1 MNHEY and CDR2 SMNVEV come from the germline V gene (reference sequence). CDR3 length: 14 residues. V was cut by 3 bases and J by 7 bases, with 12 bases left in between.

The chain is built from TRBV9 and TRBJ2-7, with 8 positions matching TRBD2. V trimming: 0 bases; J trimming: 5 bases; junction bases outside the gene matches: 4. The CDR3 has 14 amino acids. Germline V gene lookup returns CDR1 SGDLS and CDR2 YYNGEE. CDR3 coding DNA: TGTGCCAGCAGCGTAGGCGGGGGGCTCAACGAGCAGTACTTC. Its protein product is CASSVGGGLNEQYF. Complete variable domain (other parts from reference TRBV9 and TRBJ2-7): DSGVTQTPKHLITATGQRVTLRCSPRSGDLSVYWYQQSLDQGLQFLIQYYNGEERAKGNILERFSAQQFPDLHSELNLSSLELGDSALYFCASSVGGGLNEQYFGPGTRLTVT.

CDR3 sequence (DNA): TGTGCCAGCAGTTTAGTCTCAGGTTTAGGCTACGAGCAGTACTTC. Translating gives CASSLVSGLGYEQYF. The chain has TRBV12-3 or TRBV12-4 and TRBJ2-7; no clear D gene. The V end was cut by 1 base, the J end by 3 bases, with 13 bases between. The CDR3 sequence is 15 residues long.

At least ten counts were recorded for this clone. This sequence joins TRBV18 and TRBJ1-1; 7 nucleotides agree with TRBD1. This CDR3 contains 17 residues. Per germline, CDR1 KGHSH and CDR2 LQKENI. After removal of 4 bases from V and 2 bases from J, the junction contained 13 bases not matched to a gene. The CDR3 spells CASSQRRQGGGNTEAFF. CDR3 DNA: TGTGCCAGCTCACAACGACGACAGGGTGGAGGTAACACTGAAGCTTTCTTT.

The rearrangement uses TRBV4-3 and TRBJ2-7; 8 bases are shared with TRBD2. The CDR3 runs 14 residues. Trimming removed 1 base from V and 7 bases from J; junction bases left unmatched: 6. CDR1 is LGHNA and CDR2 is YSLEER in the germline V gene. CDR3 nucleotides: TGCGCCAGCAGCCAAGGCGGGGTAGCGGGAGAGCAGTACTTC. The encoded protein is CASSQGGVAGEQYF.

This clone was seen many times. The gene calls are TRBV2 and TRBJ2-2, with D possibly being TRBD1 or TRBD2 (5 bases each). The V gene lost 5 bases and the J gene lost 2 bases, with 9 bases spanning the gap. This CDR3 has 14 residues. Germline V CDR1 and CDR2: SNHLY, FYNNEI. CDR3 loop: CASSRDPNTGELFF. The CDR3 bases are TGTGCCAGCAGTCGGGACCCTAACACCGGGGAGCTGTTTTTT. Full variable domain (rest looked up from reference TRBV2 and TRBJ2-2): EPEVTQTPSHQVTQMGQEVILRCVPISNHLYFYWYRQILGQKVEFLVSFYNNEISEKSEIFDDQFSVERPDGSNFTLKIRSTKLEDSAMYFCASSRDPNTGELFFGEGSRLTVL.